Presented here are 9 T cell receptor beta chains from one specimen sequenced in a study of T-cell reconstitution after alpha-beta-depleted transplantation in children. TCRbeta library preparation incorporated unique molecular identifiers. TCRdb redid the calling of the PCR reads with MiXCR, one entry per CDR3 protein. The repertoire holds 700,000 to 850,000 distinct CDR3 sequences, with 15% to 20% as singletons. Sample: PBMCs, mostly from graft donor cells, taken 360 days after TCRalphabeta/CD19-depleted stem cell transplant. Receptor source: a male patient under 18 who had a stem cell transplant for acute lymphoblastic leukemia, so the T cells may come from the graft donor.

V is TRBV7-6 and J is TRBJ2-1; D is unresolved. Trimming shortened V by 1 base and J by 0 bases, and 10 bases separated the two germline ends. The germline V gene has CDR1 SGHVS and CDR2 FNYEAQ. The CDR3 spans 16 residues. The chain's CDR3 is CASSLVTAVSYNEQFF. CDR3 in DNA: TGTGCCAGCAGCTTAGTGACGGCGGTCTCCTACAATGAGCAGTTCTTC.

This clonotype has only a few counts. The rearrangement joins TRBV20-1 to TRBJ1-1; TRBD1 might be the D (5 bases). This CDR3 region has 13 residues. Germline-derived CDR1 and CDR2 are DFQATT and SNEGSKA (reference sequence). The V and J ends lost 6 bases and 2 bases respectively, with 13 bases between them. CDR3 protein: CSAPTRVNTEAFF. The CDR3 DNA reads TGCAGTGCCCCGACCAGGGTTAACACTGAAGCTTTCTTT.

At least ten counts were recorded for this clonotype. The rearrangement uses TRBV27 and TRBJ2-1; 7 bases line up with TRBD2. Per germline, CDR1 MNHEY and CDR2 SMNVEV (reference sequence). V dropped 3 bases and J dropped 7; count of bases not matched to a gene: 12. The length of the CDR3 is 16 residues. For the CDR3, the DNA is TGTGCCAGCAGTTTTCTGTCGGCAGGGAGGGATAATGAGCAGTTCTTC. Translation gives CASSFLSAGRDNEQFF.

In its sample, this clonotype was seen many times. The chain employs TRBV7-2 and TRBJ1-1; the D gene is possibly TRBD1 (6 bases). Germline-derived CDR1 and CDR2 are SGHTA and FQGNSA. With 1 base removed from V and 11 bases from J, the gap between germline ends came to 11 bases. The CDR3 is 12 residues long. The CDR3 protein is CASSLDRVRAFF. CDR3 nucleotides: TGTGCCAGCAGCTTAGACAGGGTTCGGGCTTTCTTT.

This clonotype came up many times. This sequence joins TRBV5-1 and TRBJ2-2; a possible D gene is TRBD2 (5 bases). The CDR3 length is 15 residues. The V gene lost 0 bases and the J gene lost 3 bases, with 9 bases spanning the gap. CDR1 and CDR2 from the germline V gene are SGHRS and YFSETQ. The CDR3 DNA reads TGCGCCAGCAGCTTGGGGGAGTTCGACACCGGGGAGCTGTTTTTT. Residues: CASSLGEFDTGELFF.

The chain couples TRBV12-3 or TRBV12-4 to TRBJ1-1, with a possible D match to TRBD1 (5 bases). This CDR3 spans 15 amino acids. The V and J ends lost 6 bases and 0 bases respectively, with 14 bases between them. The CDR3 bases are TGTGCCAGCAGCTCGACCACAGGTTTGAACACTGAAGCTTTCTTT. Encoded protein: CASSSTTGLNTEAFF.

The count of this clonotype is one. V usage is TRBV5-1 and J usage is TRBJ2-5, with TRBD1 matching over 9 bases. The germline gives CDR1 SGHRS, CDR2 YFSETQ. This CDR3 is built from 16 residues. With 0 bases clipped from V and 5 bases from J, the junction kept 8 bases outside the gene matches. The CDR3 spells CASSLDRGRTRETQYF. The CDR3 region has the DNA TGCGCCAGCAGCTTGGACAGGGGGCGGACGAGGGAGACCCAGTACTTC.

This CDR3 reads CASSLVPGQSEKLFF. In DNA, the CDR3 is TGTGCCAGCAGCTTGGTGCCTGGACAGTCAGAAAAACTGTTTTTT. This chain links TRBV5-5 with TRBJ1-4; D is possibly TRBD1 (6 bases). The CDR3 sequence is 15 residues long. Germline V gene sequence: CDR1 SGHKS, CDR2 YYEKEE (reference sequence). Trimming took 0 bases from V and 8 from J, leaving 14 bases between them.

This rearrangement joins TRBV18 to TRBJ2-7, with TRBD1 identical over 7 bases. The length of the CDR3 is 16 residues. Per the germline V gene, CDR1 is KGHSH and CDR2 is LQKENI. The V gene end was trimmed by 0 bases and the J gene end by 8 bases; junction bases not matched to a gene: 13. CDR3 region: CASSPPQGDQSTKQYF. CDR3 bases: TGTGCCAGCTCACCACCTCAGGGGGACCAATCTACGAAGCAGTACTTC.